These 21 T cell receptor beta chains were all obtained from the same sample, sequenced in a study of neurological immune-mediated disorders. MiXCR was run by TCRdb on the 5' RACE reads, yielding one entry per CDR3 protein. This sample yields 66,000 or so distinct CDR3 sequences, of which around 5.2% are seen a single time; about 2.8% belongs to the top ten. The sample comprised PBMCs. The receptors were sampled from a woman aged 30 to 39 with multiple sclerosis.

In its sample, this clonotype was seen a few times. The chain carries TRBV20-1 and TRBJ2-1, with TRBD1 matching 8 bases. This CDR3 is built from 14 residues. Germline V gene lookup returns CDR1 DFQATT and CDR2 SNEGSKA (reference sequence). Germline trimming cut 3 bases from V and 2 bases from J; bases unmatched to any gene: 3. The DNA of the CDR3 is TGCAGTGCTAGGGTGACAGGGGCCTACAATGAGCAGTTCTTC. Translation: CSARVTGAYNEQFF.

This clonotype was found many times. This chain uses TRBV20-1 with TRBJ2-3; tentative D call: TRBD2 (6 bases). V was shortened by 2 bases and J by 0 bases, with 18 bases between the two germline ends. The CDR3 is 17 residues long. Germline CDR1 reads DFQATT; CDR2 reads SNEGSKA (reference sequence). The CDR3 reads CSARNSGGPLSTDTQYF. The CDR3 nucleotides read TGCAGTGCTAGAAATAGCGGTGGCCCCCTTAGCACAGATACGCAGTATTTT.

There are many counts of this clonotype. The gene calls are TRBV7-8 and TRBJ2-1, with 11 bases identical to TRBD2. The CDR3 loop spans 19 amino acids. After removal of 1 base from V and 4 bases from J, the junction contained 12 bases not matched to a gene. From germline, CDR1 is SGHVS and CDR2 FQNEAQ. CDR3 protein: CASSLVLAGGPSVYNEQFF. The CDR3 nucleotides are TGTGCCAGCAGCTTAGTTTTAGCGGGGGGGCCCTCAGTATACAATGAGCAGTTCTTC.

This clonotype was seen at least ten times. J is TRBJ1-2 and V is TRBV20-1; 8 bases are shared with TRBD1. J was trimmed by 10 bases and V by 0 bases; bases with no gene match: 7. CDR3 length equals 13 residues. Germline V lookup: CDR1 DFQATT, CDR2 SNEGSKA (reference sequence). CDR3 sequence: CSARDSGGADYTF. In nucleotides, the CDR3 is TGCAGTGCTAGAGATTCAGGGGGCGCAGACTACACCTTC.

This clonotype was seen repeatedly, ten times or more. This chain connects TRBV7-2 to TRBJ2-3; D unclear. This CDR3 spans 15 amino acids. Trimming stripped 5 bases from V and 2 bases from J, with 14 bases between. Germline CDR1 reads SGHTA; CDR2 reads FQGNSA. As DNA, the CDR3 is TGTGCCAGCAGCGAAGCCTGGGCAGACACAGATACGCAGTATTTT. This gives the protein CASSEAWADTDTQYF. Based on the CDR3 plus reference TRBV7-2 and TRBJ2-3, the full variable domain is GAGVSQSPSNKVTEKGKDVELRCDPISGHTALYWYRQSLGQGLEFLIYFQGNSAPDKSGLPSDRFSAERTGGSVSTLTIQRTQQEDSAVYLCASSEAWADTDTQYFGPGTRLTVL.

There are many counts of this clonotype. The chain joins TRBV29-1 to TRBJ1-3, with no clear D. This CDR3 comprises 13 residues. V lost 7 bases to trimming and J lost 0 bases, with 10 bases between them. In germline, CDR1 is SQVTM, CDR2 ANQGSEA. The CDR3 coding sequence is TGCAGCGCTGACACAATCTCTGGAAACACCATATATTTT. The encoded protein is CSADTISGNTIYF.

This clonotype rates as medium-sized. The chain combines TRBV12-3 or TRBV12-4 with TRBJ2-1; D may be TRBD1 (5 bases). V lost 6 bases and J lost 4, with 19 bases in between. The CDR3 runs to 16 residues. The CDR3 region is CASSLDRTFRYNEQFF. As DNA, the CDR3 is TGTGCCAGCAGCCTAGACAGAACTTTCCGGTACAATGAGCAGTTCTTC.

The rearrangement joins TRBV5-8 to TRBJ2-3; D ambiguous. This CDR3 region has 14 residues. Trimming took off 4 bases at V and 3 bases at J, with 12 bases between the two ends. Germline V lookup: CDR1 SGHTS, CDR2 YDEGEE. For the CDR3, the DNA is TGTGCCAGCAGCCACATAAAGTTTACAGATACGCAGTATTTT. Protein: CASSHIKFTDTQYF.

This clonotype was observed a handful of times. The CDR3 nucleotides read TGTGCCAGCAGCCGAGGGACAGGGGGCGAAGCTTTCTTT. Translated, it gives CASSRGTGGEAFF. The rearrangement uses TRBV3-1 and TRBJ1-1; 12 bases map to TRBD1. Germline assignment: CDR1 LGHDT and CDR2 YNNKEL (reference sequence). V shed 4 bases and J 8 bases; nucleotides not matched to a gene: 2. The CDR3 totals 13 residues.

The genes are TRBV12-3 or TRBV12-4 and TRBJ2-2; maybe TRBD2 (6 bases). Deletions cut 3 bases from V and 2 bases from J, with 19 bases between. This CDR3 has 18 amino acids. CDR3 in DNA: TGTGCCAGCAGTTTTAATCTCGGGCGCGGGGCCAACACCGGGGAGCTGTTTTTT. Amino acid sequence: CASSFNLGRGANTGELFF.

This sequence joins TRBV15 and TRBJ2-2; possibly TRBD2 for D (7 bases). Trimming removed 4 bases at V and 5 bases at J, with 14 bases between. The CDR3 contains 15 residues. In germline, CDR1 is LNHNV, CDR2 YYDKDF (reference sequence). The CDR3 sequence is CATSTRRGATGELFF. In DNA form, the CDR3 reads TGTGCCACCAGCACCCGACGGGGGGCGACCGGGGAGCTGTTTTTT.

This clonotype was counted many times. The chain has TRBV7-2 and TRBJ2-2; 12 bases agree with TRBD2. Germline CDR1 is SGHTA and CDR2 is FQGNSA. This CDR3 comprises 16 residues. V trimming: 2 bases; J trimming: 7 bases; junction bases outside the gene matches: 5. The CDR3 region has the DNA TGTGCCAGCAGCTTATCTAGCGGGGGGGCCGTCGGGGAGCTGTTTTTT. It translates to CASSLSSGGAVGELFF.

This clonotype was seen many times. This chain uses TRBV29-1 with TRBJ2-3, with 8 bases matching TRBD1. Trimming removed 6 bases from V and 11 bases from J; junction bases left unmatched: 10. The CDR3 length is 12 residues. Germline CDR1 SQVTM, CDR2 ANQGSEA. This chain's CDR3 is CSVSDRATMQYF. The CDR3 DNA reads TGCAGCGTATCGGACAGGGCCACTATGCAGTATTTT.

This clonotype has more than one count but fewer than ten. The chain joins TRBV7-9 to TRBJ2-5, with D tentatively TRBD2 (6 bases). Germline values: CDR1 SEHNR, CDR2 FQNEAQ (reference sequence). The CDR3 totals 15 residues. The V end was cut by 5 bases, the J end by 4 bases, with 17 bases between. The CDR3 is CASSAVAGSLETQYF. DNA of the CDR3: TGTGCCAGCAGCGCCGTGGCGGGGTCCTTAGAGACCCAGTACTTC.

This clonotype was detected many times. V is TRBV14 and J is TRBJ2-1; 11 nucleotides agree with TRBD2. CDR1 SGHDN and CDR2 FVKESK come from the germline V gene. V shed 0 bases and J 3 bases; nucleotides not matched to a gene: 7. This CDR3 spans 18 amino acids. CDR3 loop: CASSQDLTSGGFYNEQFF. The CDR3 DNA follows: TGTGCCAGCAGCCAAGATCTAACTAGCGGGGGATTCTACAATGAGCAGTTCTTC.

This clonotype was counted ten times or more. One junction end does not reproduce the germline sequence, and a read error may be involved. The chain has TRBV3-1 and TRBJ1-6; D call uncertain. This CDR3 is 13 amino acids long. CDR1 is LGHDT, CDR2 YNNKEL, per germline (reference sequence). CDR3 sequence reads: CASSLPGDSPLNF. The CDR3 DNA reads TGTGCCAGCAGCCTCCCTGGGGATTCACCCCTCAACTTT.

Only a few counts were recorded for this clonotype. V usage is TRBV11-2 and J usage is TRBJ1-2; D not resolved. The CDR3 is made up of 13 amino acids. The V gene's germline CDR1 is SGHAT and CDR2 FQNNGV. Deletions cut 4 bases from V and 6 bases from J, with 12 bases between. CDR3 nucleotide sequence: TGTGCCAGCAGCTCGGAAGGTTGGAATGGCTACACCTTC. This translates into CASSSEGWNGYTF.

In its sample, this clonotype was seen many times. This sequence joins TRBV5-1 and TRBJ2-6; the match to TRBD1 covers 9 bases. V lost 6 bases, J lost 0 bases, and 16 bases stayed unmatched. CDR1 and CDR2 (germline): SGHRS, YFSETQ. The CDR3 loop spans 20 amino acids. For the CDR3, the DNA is TGCGCCAGCAAAGCTTGGAGTTCGGGACAGGGAAGCTCTGGGGCCAACGTCCTGACTTTC. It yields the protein CASKAWSSGQGSSGANVLTF. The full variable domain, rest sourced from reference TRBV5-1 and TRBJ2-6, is KAGVTQTPRYLIKTRGQQVTLSCSPISGHRSVSWYQQTPGQGLQFLFEYFSETQRNKGNFPGRFSGRQFSNSRSEMNVSTLELGDSALYLCASKAWSSGQGSSGANVLTFGAGSRLTVL.

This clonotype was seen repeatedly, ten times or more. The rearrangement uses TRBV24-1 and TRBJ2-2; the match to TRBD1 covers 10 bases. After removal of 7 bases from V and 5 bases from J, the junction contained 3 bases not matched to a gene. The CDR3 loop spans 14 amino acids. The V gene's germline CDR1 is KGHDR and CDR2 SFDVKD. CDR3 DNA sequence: TGTGCCACCAGCCGGACAGGGGGGACCGGGGAGCTGTTTTTT. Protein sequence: CATSRTGGTGELFF.

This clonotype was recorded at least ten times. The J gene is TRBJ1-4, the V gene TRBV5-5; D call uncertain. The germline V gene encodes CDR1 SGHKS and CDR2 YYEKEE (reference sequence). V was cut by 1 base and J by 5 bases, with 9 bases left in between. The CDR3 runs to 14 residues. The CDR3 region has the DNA TGTGCCAGCAGCTTGCAACAGCCGAATGAAAAACTGTTTTTT. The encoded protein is CASSLQQPNEKLFF.

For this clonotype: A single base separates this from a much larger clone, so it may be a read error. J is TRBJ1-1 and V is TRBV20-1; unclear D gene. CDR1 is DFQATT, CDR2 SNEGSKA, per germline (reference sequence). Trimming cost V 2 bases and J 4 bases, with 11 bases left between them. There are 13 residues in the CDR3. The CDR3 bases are TGCAGTGCTAGAAAAAAGGTATTCACTGAAGCTTTCTTT. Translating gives CSARKKVFTEAFF.